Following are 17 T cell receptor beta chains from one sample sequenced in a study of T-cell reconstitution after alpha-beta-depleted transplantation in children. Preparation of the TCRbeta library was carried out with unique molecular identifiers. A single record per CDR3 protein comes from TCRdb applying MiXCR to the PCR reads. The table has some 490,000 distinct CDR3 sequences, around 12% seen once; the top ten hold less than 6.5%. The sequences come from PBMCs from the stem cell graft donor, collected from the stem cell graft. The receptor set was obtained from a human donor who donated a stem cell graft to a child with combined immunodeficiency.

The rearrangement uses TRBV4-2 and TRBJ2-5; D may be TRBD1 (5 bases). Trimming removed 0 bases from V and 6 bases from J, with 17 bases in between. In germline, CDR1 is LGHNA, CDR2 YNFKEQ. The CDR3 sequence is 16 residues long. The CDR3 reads CASSQERQLRGQTQYF. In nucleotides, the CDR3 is TGTGCCAGCAGCCAAGAAAGACAGCTCCGCGGCCAGACCCAGTACTTC.

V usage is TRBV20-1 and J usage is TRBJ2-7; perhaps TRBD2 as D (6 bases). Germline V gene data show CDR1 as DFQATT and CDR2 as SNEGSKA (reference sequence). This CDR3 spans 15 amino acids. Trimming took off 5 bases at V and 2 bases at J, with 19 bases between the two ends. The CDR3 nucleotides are TGCAGTGCTCAACACGGGACTCGAGGAACCTACGAGCAGTACTTC. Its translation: CSAQHGTRGTYEQYF.

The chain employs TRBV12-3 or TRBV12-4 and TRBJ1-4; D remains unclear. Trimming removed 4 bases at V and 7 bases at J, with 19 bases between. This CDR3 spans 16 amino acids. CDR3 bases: TGTGCCAGCAGTTCATGGGGAGGGCCTTTAGGTGAAAAACTGTTTTTT. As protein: CASSSWGGPLGEKLFF.

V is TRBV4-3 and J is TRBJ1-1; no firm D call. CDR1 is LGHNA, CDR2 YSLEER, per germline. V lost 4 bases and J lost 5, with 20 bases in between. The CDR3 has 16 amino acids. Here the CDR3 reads CASSPIVAAGRTEAFF. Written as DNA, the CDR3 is TGCGCCAGCAGCCCTATTGTGGCCGCCGGAAGGACTGAAGCTTTCTTT.

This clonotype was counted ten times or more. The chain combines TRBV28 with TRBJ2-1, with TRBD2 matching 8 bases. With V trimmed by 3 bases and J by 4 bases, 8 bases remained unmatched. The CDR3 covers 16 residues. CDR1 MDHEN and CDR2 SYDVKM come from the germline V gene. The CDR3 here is CASSFSKAGGYNEQFF. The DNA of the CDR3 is TGTGCCAGCAGTTTTAGTAAGGCGGGGGGTTACAATGAGCAGTTCTTC. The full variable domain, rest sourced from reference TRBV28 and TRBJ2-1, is DVKVTQSSRYLVKRTGEKVFLECVQDMDHENMFWYRQDPGLGLRLIYFSYDVKMKEKGDIPEGYSVSREKKERFSLILESASTNQTSMYLCASSFSKAGGYNEQFFGPGTRLTVL.

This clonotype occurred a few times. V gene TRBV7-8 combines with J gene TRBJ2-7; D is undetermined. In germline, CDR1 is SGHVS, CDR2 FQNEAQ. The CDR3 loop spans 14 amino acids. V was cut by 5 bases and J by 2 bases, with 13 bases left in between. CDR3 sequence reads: CASSPPGFTYEQYF. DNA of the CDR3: TGTGCCAGCAGCCCGCCTGGATTCACCTACGAGCAGTACTTC.

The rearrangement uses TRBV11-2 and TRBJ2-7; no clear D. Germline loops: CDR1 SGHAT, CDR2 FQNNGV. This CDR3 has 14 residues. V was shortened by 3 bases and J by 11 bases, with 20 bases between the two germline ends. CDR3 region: CASSFNLATSRKYF. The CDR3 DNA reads TGTGCCAGCAGCTTCAATTTAGCTACAAGTAGAAAGTACTTC.

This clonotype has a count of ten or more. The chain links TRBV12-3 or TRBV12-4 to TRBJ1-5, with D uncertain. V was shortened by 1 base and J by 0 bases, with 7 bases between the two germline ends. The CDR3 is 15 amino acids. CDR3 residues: CASSLEHLSNQPQHF. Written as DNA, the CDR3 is TGTGCCAGCAGTTTAGAACACCTTAGCAATCAGCCCCAGCATTTT.

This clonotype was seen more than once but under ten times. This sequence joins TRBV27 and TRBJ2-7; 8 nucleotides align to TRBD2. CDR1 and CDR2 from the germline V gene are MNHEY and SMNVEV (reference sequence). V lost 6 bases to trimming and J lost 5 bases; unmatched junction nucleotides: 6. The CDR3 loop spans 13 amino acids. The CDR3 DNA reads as TGTGCCAGCAGGTACGGGGGGGGGAACGAGCAGTACTTC. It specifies CASRYGGGNEQYF.

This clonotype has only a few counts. The CDR3 here is CASSSGRRYSIYGYTF. The CDR3 nucleotides are TGTGCCAGCAGTTCAGGGCGGCGATACTCAATATATGGCTACACCTTC. The V call is TRBV11-2, the J call TRBJ1-2; TRBD1 is a possible D gene (5 bases). V was cut by 6 bases and J by 5 bases, with 22 bases left in between. Per the germline V gene, CDR1 is SGHAT and CDR2 is FQNNGV. This CDR3 has 16 residues.

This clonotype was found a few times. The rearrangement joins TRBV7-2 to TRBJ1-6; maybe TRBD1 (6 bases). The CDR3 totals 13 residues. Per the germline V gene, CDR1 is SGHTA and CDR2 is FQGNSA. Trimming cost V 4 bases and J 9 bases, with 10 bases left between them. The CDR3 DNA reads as TGTGCCAGCAGCTCAGGACAGACTTCACCCCTCCACTTT. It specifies CASSSGQTSPLHF.

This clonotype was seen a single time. For the CDR3, the DNA is TGTGCCAGCAGTTGGGGCTCTCGGAGCTCCTACGAGCAGTACTTC. Amino acids: CASSWGSRSSYEQYF. This chain joins TRBV12-3 or TRBV12-4 and TRBJ2-7, with a weak D call TRBD1 (5 bases). The CDR3 consists of 15 residues. Trimming removed 4 bases from V and 0 bases from J, with 13 bases in between.

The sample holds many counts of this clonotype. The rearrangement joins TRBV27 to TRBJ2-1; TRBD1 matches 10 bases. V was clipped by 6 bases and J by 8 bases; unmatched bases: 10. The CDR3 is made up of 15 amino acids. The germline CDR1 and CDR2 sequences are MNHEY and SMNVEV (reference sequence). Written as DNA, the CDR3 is TGTGCCAGCAGCCCGGGGGGACAGGGGTTCCATGAGCAGTTCTTC. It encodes CASSPGGQGFHEQFF.

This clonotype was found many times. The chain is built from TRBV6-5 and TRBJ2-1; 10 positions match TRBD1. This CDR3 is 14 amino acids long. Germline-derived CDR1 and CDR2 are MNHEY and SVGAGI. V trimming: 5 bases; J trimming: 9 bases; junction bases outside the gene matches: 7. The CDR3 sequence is CASSTGTGVGEQFF. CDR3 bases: TGTGCCAGCAGTACTGGGACAGGGGTGGGTGAGCAGTTCTTC.

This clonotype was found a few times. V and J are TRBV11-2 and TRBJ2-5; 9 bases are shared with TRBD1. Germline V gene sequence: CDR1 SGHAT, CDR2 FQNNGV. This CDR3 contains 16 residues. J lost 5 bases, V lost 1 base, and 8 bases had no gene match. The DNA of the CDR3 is TGTGCCAGCAGCTTAGTGGGACAGGGTGGTAGGGAGACCCAGTACTTC. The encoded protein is CASSLVGQGGRETQYF.

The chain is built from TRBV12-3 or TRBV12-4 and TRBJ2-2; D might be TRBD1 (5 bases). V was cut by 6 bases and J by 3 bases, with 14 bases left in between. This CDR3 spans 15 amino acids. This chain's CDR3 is CASRTATIHTGELFF. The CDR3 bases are TGTGCCAGCAGGACAGCCACGATACACACCGGGGAGCTGTTTTTT.

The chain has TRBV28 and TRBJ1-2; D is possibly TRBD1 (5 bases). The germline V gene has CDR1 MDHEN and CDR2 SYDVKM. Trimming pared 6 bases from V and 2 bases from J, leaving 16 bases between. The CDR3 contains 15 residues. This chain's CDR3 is CASRQQVALNYGYTF. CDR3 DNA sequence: TGTGCCAGCAGGCAACAGGTAGCCCTCAACTATGGCTACACCTTC.